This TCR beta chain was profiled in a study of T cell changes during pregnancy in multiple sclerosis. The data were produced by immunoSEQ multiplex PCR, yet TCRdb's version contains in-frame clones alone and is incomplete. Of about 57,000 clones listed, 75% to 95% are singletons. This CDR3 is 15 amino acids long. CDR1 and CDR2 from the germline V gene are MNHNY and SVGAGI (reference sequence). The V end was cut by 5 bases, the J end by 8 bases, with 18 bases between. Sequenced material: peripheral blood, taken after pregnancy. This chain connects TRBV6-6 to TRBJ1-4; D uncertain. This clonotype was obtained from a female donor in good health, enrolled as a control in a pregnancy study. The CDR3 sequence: CASSPYGGVREKLFF. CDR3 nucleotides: TGTGCCAGCAGTCCATACGGCGGGGTCCGCGAAAAACTGTTTTTT.